This T cell receptor beta chain was observed in a study of blood T cell repertoires in COVID-19. Here immunoSEQ multiplex PCR was the method, and the copy in TCRdb shows in-frame clones only, minus some. The sample yields roughly 48,000 clones, more than 70% seen once. Per the germline V gene, CDR1 is LGHNA and CDR2 is YSLEER. V was pared by 1 base and J by 8 bases, with 6 bases between. The CDR3 totals 12 residues. The sequenced material came from peripheral blood. The chain links TRBV4-3 to TRBJ2-1; possible D gene TRBD2, 5 bases. The TCR was taken from a human donor in a cohort sampled during active COVID-19. The CDR3 spells CASSQGGYEQFF. The CDR3 DNA reads TGCGCCAGCAGCCAAGGAGGGTATGAGCAGTTCTTC.